A single count supports the clone carrying this TCR beta chain. The ends were cut back, 5 bases at V and 3 bases at J, with 10 bases in the middle. Germline V gives CDR1 SGHVS, CDR2 FQNEAQ. This CDR3 is built from 14 residues. These data originate in a study of blood T cell repertoires in COVID-19. Overall study context: Whether acute or convalescent, the COVID-19 samples came from the United States, Italy and Spain. PBMCs, B-cell-depleted T cells, or T cells were the source of the cDNA or gDNA that made up the material.

Source study methods: Quantification of nucleated cells was approximated via reference gene primer amplification. TCRdb's table, derived via immunoSEQ multiplex PCR, lists solely in-frame clones and lacks some. Clone size and the V and J calls come from that table; the DNA yielded D and trimming. This table holds around 220,000 clones, approximately 90% found once. The chain links TRBV7-8 to TRBJ2-2; a possible D gene is TRBD1 (6 bases). This receptor was identified in a woman aged 40 to 55 who had recovered from COVID-19. The sample consisted of peripheral blood. CDR3 bases: TGTGCCAGCAGCCCCGGACAGTACACCGGGGAGCTGTTTTTT. Translating gives CASSPGQYTGELFF.